The rows below give T cell receptor beta chains drawn from one sample of a study of cytomegalovirus exposure and HLA in healthy donors. The table came from immunoSEQ multiplex PCR; TCRdb's copy has only in-frame clones and leaves some out. The profile shows about 110,000 clones, roughly 88% of them singletons. Sample: PBMCs. These receptors all stem from a woman under 30 in good health and CMV-seronegative. Both conserved end residues are part of each CDR3. Each record gives: clone size, D gene, J gene, CDR3 length, V gene, CDR3 DNA, CDR3 protein. D genes are given only for firm matches. The size of a clone is reported for some rows only, either as once, few or many, or as a class for expanded clones.

size: -; D: TRBD1; J: TRBJ2-7; length: 14; V: TRBV18; DNA: TGTGCCAGCTCCCCCACGGGGACAGGGGAGGAGCAGTACTTC; CDR3: CASSPTGTGEEQYF
size: -; D: TRBD1; J: TRBJ2-7; length: 15; V: TRBV9; DNA: TGTGCCAGCAGCGTAGGTGGGACAGGGGGCTACGAGCAGTACTTC; CDR3: CASSVGGTGGYEQYF
size: -; D: TRBD1; J: TRBJ1-1; length: 15; V: TRBV11-2; DNA: TGTGCCAGCAGTGACAGGGTGGGGTTTGGTACTGAAGCTTTCTTT; CDR3: CASSDRVGFGTEAFF
size: -; D: -; J: TRBJ1-2; length: 14; V: TRBV19; DNA: TGTGCCAGTAGTATTGACAGAGTAGACTATGGCTACACCTTC; CDR3: CASSIDRVDYGYTF
size: -; D: TRBD1; J: TRBJ1-2; length: 13; V: TRBV13; DNA: TGTGCCAGCAGCTTGACAGGGGGCTTGGGCTACACCTTC; CDR3: CASSLTGGLGYTF
size: once; D: -; J: TRBJ2-5; length: 11; V: TRBV6-8; DNA: TGTGCCAGCAGTTTTCGGGAGACCCAGTACTTC; CDR3: CASSFRETQYF
size: -; D: TRBD1; J: TRBJ2-5; length: 14; V: TRBV13; DNA: TGTGCCAGCAGCTCCGACAGGGAACAAGAGACCCAGTACTTC; CDR3: CASSSDREQETQYF
size: -; D: TRBD2; J: TRBJ2-7; length: 16; V: TRBV5-6; DNA: TGTGCCAGCAGCTTAGGGGGACTAGCGAGAACTTACGAGCAGTACTTC; CDR3: CASSLGGLARTYEQYF
size: -; D: TRBD1; J: TRBJ1-2; length: 13; V: TRBV18; DNA: TGTGCCAGCTCACCACCAGGACAGGGAAGCTACACCTTC; CDR3: CASSPPGQGSYTF
size: -; D: TRBD1; J: TRBJ1-1; length: 16; V: TRBV7-2; DNA: TGTGCCAGCAGCTTCGGACAGGGGAGCGGGGCCACTGAAGCTTTCTTT; CDR3: CASSFGQGSGATEAFF
size: -; D: -; J: TRBJ2-3; length: 15; V: TRBV5-1; DNA: TGCGCCAGCAGCTTGGGACTAGTTGGTACAGATACGCAGTATTTT; CDR3: CASSLGLVGTDTQYF
size: -; D: -; J: TRBJ1-2; length: 13; V: TRBV11-2; DNA: TGTGCCAGCACCCACTCCAGGGCACGTGGCTACACCTTC; CDR3: CASTHSRARGYTF
size: -; D: TRBD1; J: TRBJ2-7; length: 15; V: TRBV5-4; DNA: TGTGCCAGCAGCTTGGTCGGGACAGGGACCTACGAGCAGTACTTC; CDR3: CASSLVGTGTYEQYF
size: -; D: TRBD1; J: TRBJ2-2; length: 16; V: TRBV19; DNA: TGTGCCAGTAGTACCCTTGGGACAGGCGGTTTCGGGGAGCTGTTTTTT; CDR3: CASSTLGTGGFGELFF
size: -; D: -; J: TRBJ1-1; length: 11; V: TRBV20-1; DNA: TGCAGTGCTGCCGGGAGCACTGAAGCTTTCTTT; CDR3: CSAAGSTEAFF
size: -; D: -; J: TRBJ1-2; length: 13; V: TRBV27; DNA: TGTGCCAGCAGTTCGAAAGCCGACTATGGCTACACCTTC; CDR3: CASSSKADYGYTF
size: -; D: -; J: TRBJ2-3; length: 13; V: TRBV7-9; DNA: TGTGCCAGCAGCCACCACAACCCAGATACGCAGTATTTT; CDR3: CASSHHNPDTQYF
size: -; D: TRBD2; J: TRBJ2-3; length: 15; V: TRBV7-7; DNA: TGTGCCAGCAGCTTAGGACTAGCGGGGTCAGATACGCAGTATTTT; CDR3: CASSLGLAGSDTQYF
size: -; D: TRBD1; J: TRBJ2-5; length: 14; V: TRBV2; DNA: TGTGCCAGCAGCATTCCACAGGGGGAAGAGACCCAGTACTTC; CDR3: CASSIPQGEETQYF